These 8 T cell receptor beta chains share one sample of origin, sequenced in a study of T cell clonality in common variable immunodeficiency. The method was immunoSEQ multiplex PCR; TCRdb's version includes in-frame clones alone and lacks a portion of them. The sample holds some 50,000 clones, and no clone turns up only once. The sample taken for sequencing was peripheral blood mononuclear cells. The source of these receptors is a person aged 18 to 70 in good health.

In its sample, this clone was seen many times. The read gets to within 3 residues of the CDR3 end, and the germline J gene fills in the rest. The chain links TRBV20-1 to TRBJ2-1; 8 bases map to TRBD2. The junction had 7 bases not matched to a gene; V was cut back by 0 bases and J by 9 bases. Germline CDR1 is DFQATT and CDR2 is SNEGSKA (reference sequence). This CDR3 spans 14 amino acids. The DNA read from the CDR3 is TGCAGTGCTAGAGATCCGGGGGGGGTAAGTGAG. It translates to CSARDPGGVSE. The CDR3 as a whole reads CSARDPGGVSEQFF.

Many counts were recorded for this clone. The read gets to within 3 residues of the CDR3 end, and the germline J gene fills in the rest. The V and J genes are TRBV29-1 and TRBJ2-3, with unresolved D. Trimming took off 6 bases at V and 1 base at J, with 14 bases between the two ends. The germline CDR1 and CDR2 sequences are SQVTM and ANQGSEA. The CDR3 sequence is 14 residues long. CDR3 loop: CSVDRPQGTDTQYF. The DNA read from the CDR3 is TGCAGCGTCGACCGTCCCCAGGGCACAGATACG.

This clone was seen a few times. The read ends 3 residues shy of where the CDR3 ends; the end is completed using the germline J gene. This rearrangement joins TRBV2 to TRBJ2-3, with a possible D match to TRBD2 (6 bases). Trimming stripped 5 bases from V and 0 bases from J, with 12 bases between. CDR1 is SNHLY and CDR2 is FYNNEI in the germline V gene. The CDR3 consists of 15 residues. The chain's CDR3 is CASSRTGVSTDTQYF. Partial CDR3 DNA: TGTGCCAGCAGTAGGACGGGGGTGAGCACAGATACG.

This clone was seen ten or more times. The read ends 3 residues early relative to the CDR3; the germline J gene fills the gap. The V call is TRBV10-3, the J call TRBJ2-3, with 9 bases lining up with TRBD2. This CDR3 contains 16 residues. Looked up from germline, CDR1 is ENHRY and CDR2 is SYGVKD. Germline trimming cut 2 bases from V and 3 bases from J; bases unmatched to any gene: 6. The sequenced part of the CDR3 DNA is TGTGCCATCAGTGAGGGAGTAGCGGGGGTGACAGATACG. This gives the protein CAISEGVAGVTDT. The full CDR3 is CAISEGVAGVTDTQYF.

There are many counts of this clone. The CDR3 end lies 3 residues beyond the end of the read and is filled in from the germline J gene. The V gene is TRBV29-1, the J gene TRBJ2-5; TRBD2 matches 10 bases. Germline-derived CDR1 and CDR2 are SQVTM and ANQGSEA. With V trimmed by 6 bases and J by 5 bases, 0 bases remained unmatched. The length of the CDR3 is 11 residues. CDR3 sequence: CSVTSGETQYF. Partial CDR3 DNA: TGCAGCGTGACTAGCGGGGAGACC. Full variable domain (missing parts from reference TRBV29-1 and TRBJ2-5): SAVISQKPSRDICQRGTSLTIQCQVDSQVTMMFWYRQQPGQSLTLIATANQGSEATYESGFVIDKFPISRPNLTFSTLTVSNMSPEDSSIYLCSVTSGETQYFGPGTRLLVL.

This clone came up many times. The chain's CDR3 is CASTQELASVQTQYF. The sequenced CDR3 bases are TGTGCCAGCACCCAGGAACTAGCCTCAGTCCAGACC. The chain uses TRBV2 and TRBJ2-5; weak D call: TRBD2 (6 bases). The CDR3 extends 3 residues past the end of the read, so its final part is completed from the germline J gene. The germline V and J ends were trimmed by 7 bases and 6 bases, with 21 bases remaining between them. Germline loops: CDR1 SNHLY, CDR2 FYNNEI. The CDR3 runs to 15 residues.

This clone was found many times. CDR3 DNA (partial): TGTGCCAGCAGTGAAGGCGGACTAGACGAAAACATT. It encodes CASSEGGLDENI. The CDR3 reads in full as CASSEGGLDENIQYF. V gene TRBV2 combines with J gene TRBJ2-4, with 7 positions matching TRBD2. The CDR3 end lies 3 residues beyond the end of the read and is filled in from the germline J gene. CDR3 length equals 15 residues. The J segment lost 5 bases and the V segment lost 1 base, leaving 5 bases of the junction unmatched. Germline V gene sequence: CDR1 SNHLY, CDR2 FYNNEI.

This clone showed up many times. The DNA ends 3 residues before the CDR3 does, and the rest of the CDR3 is filled in from the germline J gene. The chain links TRBV18 to TRBJ2-1, with 10 positions matching TRBD2. The germline gives CDR1 KGHSH, CDR2 LQKENI. J lost 8 bases, V lost 8 bases, and 9 bases had no gene match. The CDR3 spans 14 residues. The CDR3 sequence: CASRTSGALDEQFF. CDR3 DNA (partial): TGTGCCAGCCGTACTAGCGGGGCTTTGGATGAG.